The 8 T cell receptor beta chains below come from one sample, sequenced in a study of T cell responses to AZD1222 COVID-19 vaccine. Method: immunoSEQ multiplex PCR; TCRdb's copy keeps in-frame clones and lacks some. Of approximately 180,000 clones listed, around 88% were seen once; the top ten hold approximately 7.7%. Sequenced material: peripheral blood, taken on day 0 of AZD1222 vaccination. These TCRs come from an adult in good health.

The genes are TRBV6-5 and TRBJ1-1, with D hard to call. V dropped 7 bases and J dropped 0 bases, with 12 bases sitting between them. The CDR3 is made up of 14 amino acids. The germline gives CDR1 MNHEY, CDR2 SVGAGI. Here the CDR3 reads CASNPDGLNTEAFF. CDR3 coding DNA: TGTGCCAGCAATCCCGACGGACTGAACACTGAAGCTTTCTTT.

The chain carries TRBV9 and TRBJ1-2, with no clear D. V was cut by 4 bases and J by 7 bases, with 8 bases left in between. The germline gives CDR1 SGDLS, CDR2 YYNGEE. The CDR3 covers 11 residues. CDR3 sequence (DNA): TGTGCCAGCAGCTCACAAGGTGGCTACACCTTC. It specifies CASSSQGGYTF.

This sequence joins TRBV7-3 and TRBJ2-2, with 12 bases lining up with TRBD2. There are 18 residues in the CDR3. With 0 bases clipped from V and 5 bases from J, the junction kept 7 bases outside the gene matches. Germline lookup yields CDR1 SGHTA and CDR2 FQGTGA. Written as DNA, the CDR3 is TGTGCCAGCAGCTTAACCCAGCCACTAGCGGGGGGTACCGGGGAGCTGTTTTTT. Translating it yields CASSLTQPLAGGTGELFF.

This chain uses TRBV2 with TRBJ1-2; D ambiguous. CDR1 is SNHLY, CDR2 FYNNEI, per germline. V was clipped by 7 bases and J by 7 bases, with 7 bases between them. The CDR3 runs 10 residues. Written as DNA, the CDR3 is TGTGCCAGCAATAGCGGTGGCTACACCTTC. Translated, it gives CASNSGGYTF.

For this clone: Distinct nucleotide sequences in the sample also encode this CDR3. V usage is TRBV4-2 and J usage is TRBJ2-7; TRBD2 agrees at 7 bases. The CDR3 is made up of 13 amino acids. Germline CDR1 LGHNA, CDR2 YNFKEQ. Trimming took 0 bases from V and 5 from J; bases not matched to a gene: 1. For the CDR3, the DNA is TGTGCCAGCAGCCAAGATCGGGGGGACGAGCAGTACTTC. Translating gives CASSQDRGDEQYF.

The chain uses TRBV5-4 and TRBJ1-1; 8 nucleotides align to TRBD1. CDR1 is SGHNT, CDR2 YYREEE, per germline (reference sequence). The CDR3 covers 12 residues. The V segment lost 3 bases and the J segment 12 bases; nucleotides outside the gene matches: 7. This chain's CDR3 is CASSSGGGSTFF. CDR3 bases: TGTGCCAGCAGCTCAGGGGGCGGATCGACTTTCTTT.

Here the CDR3 DNA reads TGTGCCAGCCGGGGTAGCAATCAGCCCCAGCATTTT. This encodes CASRGSNQPQHF. The chain uses TRBV28 and TRBJ1-5; D not resolved. The germline V and J ends were trimmed by 8 bases and 0 bases, with 5 bases remaining between them. The V gene's germline CDR1 is MDHEN and CDR2 SYDVKM. The CDR3 consists of 12 residues.

The chain employs TRBV16 and TRBJ1-2; 7 positions match TRBD1. The CDR3 is made up of 15 amino acids. Germline V CDR1 and CDR2: KGHSY, FQNENV. V shed 1 base and J 6 bases; nucleotides not matched to a gene: 8. Written as DNA, the CDR3 is TGTGCCAGCAGCCAATGGGTAGGACAGGATCATGGCTACACCTTC. Its translation is CASSQWVGQDHGYTF.